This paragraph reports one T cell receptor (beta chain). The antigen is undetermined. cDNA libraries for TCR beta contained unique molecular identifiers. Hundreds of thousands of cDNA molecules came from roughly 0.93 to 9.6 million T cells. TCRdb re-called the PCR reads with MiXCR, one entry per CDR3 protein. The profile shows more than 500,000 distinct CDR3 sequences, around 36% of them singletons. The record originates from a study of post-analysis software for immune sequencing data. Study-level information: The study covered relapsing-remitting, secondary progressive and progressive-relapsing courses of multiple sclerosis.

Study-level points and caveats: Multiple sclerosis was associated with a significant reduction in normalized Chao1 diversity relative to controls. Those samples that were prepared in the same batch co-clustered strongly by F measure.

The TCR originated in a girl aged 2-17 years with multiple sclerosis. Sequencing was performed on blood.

The CDR3 reads CASSPSGSETQFF. The CDR3, as DNA: TGTGCCAGCAGCCCCAGCGGGTCGGAGACCCAGTTCTTC. The chain recombines TRBV7-9 with TRBJ2-1, with D perhaps TRBD2 (6 bases). The CDR3 runs to 13 residues. With 5 bases removed from V and 13 bases from J, the gap between germline ends came to 18 bases. The V gene's germline CDR1 is SEHNR and CDR2 FQNEAQ (reference sequence).